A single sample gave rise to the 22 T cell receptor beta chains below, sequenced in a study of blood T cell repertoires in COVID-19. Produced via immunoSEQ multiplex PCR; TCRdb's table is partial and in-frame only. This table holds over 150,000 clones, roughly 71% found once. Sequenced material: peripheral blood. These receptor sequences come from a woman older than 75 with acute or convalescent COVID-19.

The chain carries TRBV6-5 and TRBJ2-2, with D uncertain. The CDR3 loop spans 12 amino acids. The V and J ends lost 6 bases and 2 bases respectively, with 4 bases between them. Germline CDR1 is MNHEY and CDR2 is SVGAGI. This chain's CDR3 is CASRRNTGELFF. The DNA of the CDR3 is TGTGCCAGCAGGAGAAACACCGGGGAGCTGTTTTTT.

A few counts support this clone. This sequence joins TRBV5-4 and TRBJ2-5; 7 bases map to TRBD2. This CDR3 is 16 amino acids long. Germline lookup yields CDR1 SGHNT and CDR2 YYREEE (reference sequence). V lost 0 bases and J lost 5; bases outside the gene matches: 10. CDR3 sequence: CASSLGGGRGPETQYF. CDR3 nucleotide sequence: TGTGCCAGCAGCTTGGGCGGGGGACGTGGCCCGGAGACCCAGTACTTC.

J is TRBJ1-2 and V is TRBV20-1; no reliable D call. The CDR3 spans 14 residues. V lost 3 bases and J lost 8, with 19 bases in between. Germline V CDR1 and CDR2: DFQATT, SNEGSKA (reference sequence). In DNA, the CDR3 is TGCAGTGCTAGTATTACGGTGCGAGGGAAGGGCTACACCTTC. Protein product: CSASITVRGKGYTF.

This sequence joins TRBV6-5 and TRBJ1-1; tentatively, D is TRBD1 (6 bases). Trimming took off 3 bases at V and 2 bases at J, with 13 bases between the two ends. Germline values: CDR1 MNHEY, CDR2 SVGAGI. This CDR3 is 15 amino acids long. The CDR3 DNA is TGTGCCAGCAGTTATCAACAGGGCGTAAACACTGAAGCTTTCTTT. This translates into CASSYQQGVNTEAFF.

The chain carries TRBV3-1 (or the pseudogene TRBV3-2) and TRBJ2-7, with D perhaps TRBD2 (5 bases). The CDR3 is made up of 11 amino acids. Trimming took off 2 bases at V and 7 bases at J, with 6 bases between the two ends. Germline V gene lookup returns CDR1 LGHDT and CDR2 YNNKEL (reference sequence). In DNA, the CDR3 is TGTGCCAGCAGCCAAACGGGAGAGCAGTACTTC. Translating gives CASSQTGEQYF.

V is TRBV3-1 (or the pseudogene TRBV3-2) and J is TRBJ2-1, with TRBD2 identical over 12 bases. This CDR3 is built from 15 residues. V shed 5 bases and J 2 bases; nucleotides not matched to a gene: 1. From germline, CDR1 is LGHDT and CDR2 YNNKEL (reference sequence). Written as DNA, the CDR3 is TGTGCCAGCAGCTGGACTAGCGGGACCTACAATGAGCAGTTCTTC. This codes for CASSWTSGTYNEQFF.

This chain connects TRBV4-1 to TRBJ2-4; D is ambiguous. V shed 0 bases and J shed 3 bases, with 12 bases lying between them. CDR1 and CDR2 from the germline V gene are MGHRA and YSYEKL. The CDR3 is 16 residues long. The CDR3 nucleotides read TGCGCCAGCAGCCAAGATACCCGAGGAAACAAAAACATTCAGTACTTC. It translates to CASSQDTRGNKNIQYF.

The CDR3 protein is CASKNGSGNTIYF. The CDR3 DNA reads as TGTGCCAGCAAGAACGGTTCTGGAAACACCATATATTTT. The chain links TRBV25-1 to TRBJ1-3; no clear D gene. The germline V gene has CDR1 MGHDK and CDR2 SYGVNS. V was trimmed by 7 bases and J by 1 base, leaving 8 bases between them. This CDR3 contains 13 residues. Supplemented by reference TRBV25-1 and TRBJ1-3, the full variable domain reads EADIYQTPRYLVIGTGKKITLECSQTMGHDKMYWYQQDPGMELHLIHYSYGVNSTEKGDLSSESTVSRIRTEHFPLTLESARPSHTSQYLCASKNGSGNTIYFGEGSWLTVV.

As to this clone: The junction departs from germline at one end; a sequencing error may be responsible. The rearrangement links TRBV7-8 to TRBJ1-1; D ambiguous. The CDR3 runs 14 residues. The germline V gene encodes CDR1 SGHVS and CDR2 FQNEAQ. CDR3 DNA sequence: TGTGCCAGCAGCCTAGGAGGATCGAACTCTGAAGCTTTCTTT. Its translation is CASSLGGSNSEAFF.

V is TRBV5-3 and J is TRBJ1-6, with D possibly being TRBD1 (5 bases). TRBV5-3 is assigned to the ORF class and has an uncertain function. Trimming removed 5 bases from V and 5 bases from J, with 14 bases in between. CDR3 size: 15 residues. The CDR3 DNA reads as TGTGCCAGAAGTTCCCGACAGATAGATAATTCACCCCTCCACTTT. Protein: CARSSRQIDNSPLHF.

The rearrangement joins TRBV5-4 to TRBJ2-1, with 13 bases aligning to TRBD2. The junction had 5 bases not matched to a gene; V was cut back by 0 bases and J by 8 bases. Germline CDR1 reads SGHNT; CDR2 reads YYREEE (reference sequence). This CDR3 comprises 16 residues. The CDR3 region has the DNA TGTGCCAGCAGCTTGGCCGGACTAGCGGGAGTTGATGAGCAGTTCTTC. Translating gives CASSLAGLAGVDEQFF.

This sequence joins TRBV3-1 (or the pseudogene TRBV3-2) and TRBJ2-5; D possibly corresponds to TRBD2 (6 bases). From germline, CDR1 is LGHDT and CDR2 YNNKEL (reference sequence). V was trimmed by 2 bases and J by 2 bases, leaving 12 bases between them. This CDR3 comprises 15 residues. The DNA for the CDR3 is TGTGCCAGCAGCCAATGGGGGGAAGGGCAAGAGACCCAGTACTTC. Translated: CASSQWGEGQETQYF.

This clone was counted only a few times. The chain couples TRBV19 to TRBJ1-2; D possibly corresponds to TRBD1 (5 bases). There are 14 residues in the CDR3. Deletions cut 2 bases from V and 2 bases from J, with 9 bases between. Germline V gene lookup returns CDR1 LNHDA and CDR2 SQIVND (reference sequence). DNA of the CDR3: TGTGCCAGTAGTATATATCCAGGGAACTATGGCTACACCTTC. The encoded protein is CASSIYPGNYGYTF.

This chain's CDR3 is CASRPQGVTQYF. DNA of the CDR3: TGTGCCAGCAGACCACAGGGGGTTACGCAGTATTTT. The chain links TRBV12-3 or TRBV12-4 to TRBJ2-3, with TRBD1 identical over 8 bases. J was trimmed by 8 bases and V by 6 bases; bases with no gene match: 4. This CDR3 has 12 residues.

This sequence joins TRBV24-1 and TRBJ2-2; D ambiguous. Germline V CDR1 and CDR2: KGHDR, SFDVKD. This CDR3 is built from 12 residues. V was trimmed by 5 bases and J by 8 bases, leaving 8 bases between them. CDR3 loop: CATSANTGELFF. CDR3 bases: TGTGCCACCAGTGCAAATACTGGGGAGCTGTTTTTT.

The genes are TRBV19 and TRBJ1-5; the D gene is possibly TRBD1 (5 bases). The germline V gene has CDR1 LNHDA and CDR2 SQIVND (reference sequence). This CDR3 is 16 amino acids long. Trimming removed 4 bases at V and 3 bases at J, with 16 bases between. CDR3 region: CASSRRGSSLNQPQHF. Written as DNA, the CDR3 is TGTGCCAGTAGTAGGAGGGGATCCTCCCTCAATCAGCCCCAGCATTTT.

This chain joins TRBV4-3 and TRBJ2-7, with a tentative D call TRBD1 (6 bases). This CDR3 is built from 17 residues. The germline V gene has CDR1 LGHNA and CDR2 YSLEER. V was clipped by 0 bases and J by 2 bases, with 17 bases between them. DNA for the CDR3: TGCGCCAGCAGCCAAGATTGGAACCCGGGACACCCCTACGAGCAGTACTTC. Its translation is CASSQDWNPGHPYEQYF.

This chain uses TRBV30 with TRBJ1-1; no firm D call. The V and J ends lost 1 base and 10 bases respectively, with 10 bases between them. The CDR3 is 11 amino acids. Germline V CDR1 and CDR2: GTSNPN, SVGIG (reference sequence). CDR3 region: CAWSDLGRAFF. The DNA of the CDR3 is TGTGCCTGGAGTGACTTAGGGAGAGCTTTCTTT.

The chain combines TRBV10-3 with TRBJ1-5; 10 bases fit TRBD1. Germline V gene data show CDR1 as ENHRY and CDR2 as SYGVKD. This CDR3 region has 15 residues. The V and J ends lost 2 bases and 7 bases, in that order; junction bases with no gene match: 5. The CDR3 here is CAISEDRGLGQPQHF. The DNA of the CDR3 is TGTGCCATCAGTGAGGACAGGGGGCTAGGGCAGCCCCAGCATTTT.

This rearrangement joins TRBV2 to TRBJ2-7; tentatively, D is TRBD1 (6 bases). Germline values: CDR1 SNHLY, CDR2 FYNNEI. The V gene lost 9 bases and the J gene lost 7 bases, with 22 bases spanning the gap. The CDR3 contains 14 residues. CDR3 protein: CARGALTGQGEQYF. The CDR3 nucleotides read TGTGCCAGGGGGGCCCTCACGGGGCAGGGTGAGCAGTACTTC.

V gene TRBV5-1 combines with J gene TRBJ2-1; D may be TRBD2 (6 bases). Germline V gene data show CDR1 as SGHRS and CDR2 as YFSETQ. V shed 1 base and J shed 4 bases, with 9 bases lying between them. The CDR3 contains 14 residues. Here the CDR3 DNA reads TGCGCCAGCAGCTTGCGGGAGTCGTACAATGAGCAGTTCTTC. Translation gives CASSLRESYNEQFF.

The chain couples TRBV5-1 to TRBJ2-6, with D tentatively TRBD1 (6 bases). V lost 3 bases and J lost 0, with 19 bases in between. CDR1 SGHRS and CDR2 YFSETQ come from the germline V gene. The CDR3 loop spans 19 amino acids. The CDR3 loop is CASSSLPIQGPSGANVLTF. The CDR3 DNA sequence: TGCGCCAGCAGCTCCCTACCTATACAGGGTCCCTCTGGGGCCAACGTCCTGACTTTC.